This T cell receptor (beta chain) was sequenced in a study of blood T cell repertoires in COVID-19. Study information: Collection of acute and convalescent COVID-19 samples took place in the United States, Italy and Spain. Nucleic acid was either cDNA or gDNA, and it came from T cells, B-cell-depleted T cells, or PBMCs.

Original processing notes: Reference gene primer amplification gave estimated nucleated cell counts. Libraries were prepared by immunoSEQ multiplex PCR; TCRdb keeps only in-frame clonotypes and omits some of them. D and trimming were read from the DNA, whereas the V and J calls and clone size are those reported in that table. Of about 100,000 clones in the sample, about 86% were seen once. Trimming cost V 1 base and J 5 bases, with 8 bases left between them. This CDR3 comprises 14 residues. Looked up from germline, CDR1 is SNHLY and CDR2 is FYNNEI. This sequence joins TRBV2 and TRBJ1-4, with D maybe TRBD1 (6 bases). This clonotype was sampled from a man between 60 and 75 years old with acute or convalescent COVID-19. The sample was peripheral blood. The CDR3 loop is CASSEGTANEKLFF. CDR3 sequence (DNA): TGTGCCAGCAGTGAAGGGACAGCCAATGAAAAACTGTTTTTT.